The source of this TCR beta chain is a study of blood T cell repertoires in COVID-19. Across the study: All recovered Cohort 3 donors got two negative PCRs, got clearance, or saw symptom resolution. Researchers got acute and convalescent COVID-19 samples from the United States, Italy and Spain. The cDNA or gDNA used as material had been derived from T cells, B-cell-depleted T cells, or PBMCs.

Cohort assignment relied on participant-reported clinical history. CDR3 length: 21 residues. Trimming pared 1 base from V and 7 bases from J, leaving 37 bases between. In germline, CDR1 is GTSNPN, CDR2 SVGIG (reference sequence). Using immunoSEQ multiplex PCR, the repertoire was profiled, and TCRdb retains in-frame clones only, with some absent. The repertoire holds about 140,000 clones, with under 90% as singletons. Sequenced material: PBMCs or T cells enriched from blood (not recorded which). The chain combines TRBV30 with TRBJ1-2; D uncertain. The clonotype was recovered from a man aged 50 to 59 in a cohort exposed to, infected with or recovered from COVID-19 (not recorded which). The CDR3 DNA reads as TGTGCCTGGAGTGACCCTTTGGGCCCTCACTTATCTACCCCCAGTTGGCGTGGCTACACCTTC. It is translated as CAWSDPLGPHLSTPSWRGYTF.